This T cell receptor beta chain stems from a study of identical twins. Study results and caveats: Among beta out-of-frame sequences, excess sharing between twins appeared weaker. Clonotypes of the beta chain that were abundant in cord blood carried fewer insertions (memory repertoires showed none). Compared with unrelated sharing, twin-shared out-of-frame alpha sequences had more low-probability sequences.

This clonotype has only a few counts. Its antigen remains unknown. TCRdb reanalysed the 5' RACE reads using MiXCR and keeps one entry per CDR3 protein. The repertoire includes about 660,000 distinct CDR3 sequences, 8.6% of them detected once, and roughly 0.9% sits in the top ten. These data were also reused for a study on yellow fever vaccine responses in identical twins.

What was sequenced was PBMCs. This TCR was sampled from a woman under 30 in good health.

The CDR3 region is CASRGVAADQQYF. The DNA for the CDR3 is TGTGCCAGCCGGGGGGTAGCGGCTGATCAGCAGTACTTC. The chain combines TRBV7-2 with TRBJ2-7, with 7 bases fitting TRBD2. The CDR3 loop spans 13 amino acids. CDR1 SGHTA and CDR2 FQGNSA come from the germline V gene. The trim removed 8 bases at V and 8 bases at J, leaving 12 bases unmatched.